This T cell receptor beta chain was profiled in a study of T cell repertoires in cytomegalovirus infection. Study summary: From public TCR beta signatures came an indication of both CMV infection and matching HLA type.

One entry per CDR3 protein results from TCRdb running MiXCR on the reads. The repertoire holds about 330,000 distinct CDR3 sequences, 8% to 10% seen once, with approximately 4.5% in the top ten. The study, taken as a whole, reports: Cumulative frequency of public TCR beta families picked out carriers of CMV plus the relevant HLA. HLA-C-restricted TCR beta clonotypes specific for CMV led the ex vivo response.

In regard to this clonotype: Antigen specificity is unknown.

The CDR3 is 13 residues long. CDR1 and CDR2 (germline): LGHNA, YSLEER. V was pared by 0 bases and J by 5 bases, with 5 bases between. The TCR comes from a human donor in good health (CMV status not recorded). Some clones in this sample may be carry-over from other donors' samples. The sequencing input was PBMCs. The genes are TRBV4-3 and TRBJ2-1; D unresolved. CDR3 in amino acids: CASSQDPHNEQFF. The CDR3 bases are TGCGCCAGCAGCCAAGATCCCCACAATGAGCAGTTCTTC.